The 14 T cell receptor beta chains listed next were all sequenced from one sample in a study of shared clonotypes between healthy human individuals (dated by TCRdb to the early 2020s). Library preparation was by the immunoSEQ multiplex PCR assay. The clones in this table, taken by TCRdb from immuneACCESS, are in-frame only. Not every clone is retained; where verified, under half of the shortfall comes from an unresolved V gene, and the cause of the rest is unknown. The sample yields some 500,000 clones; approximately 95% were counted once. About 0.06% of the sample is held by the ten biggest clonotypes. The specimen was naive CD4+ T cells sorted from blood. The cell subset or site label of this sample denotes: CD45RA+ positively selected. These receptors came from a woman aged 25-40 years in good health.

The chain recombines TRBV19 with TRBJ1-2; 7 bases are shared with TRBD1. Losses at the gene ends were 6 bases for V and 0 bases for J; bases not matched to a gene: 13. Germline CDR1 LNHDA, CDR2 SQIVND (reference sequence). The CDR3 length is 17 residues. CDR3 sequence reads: CASSRQGGSNSNYGYTF. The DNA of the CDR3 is TGTGCCAGTAGCAGACAGGGAGGCTCTAATTCTAACTATGGCTACACCTTC.

CDR3 bases: TGTGCCAGCAGCCATGGAGGGAGCTCCTACGAGCAGTACTTC. This encodes CASSHGGSSYEQYF. The chain has TRBV4-2 and TRBJ2-7; tentative D call: TRBD2 (6 bases). The CDR3 has 14 residues. Germline V lookup: CDR1 LGHNA, CDR2 YNFKEQ. The ends were cut back, 3 bases at V and 0 bases at J, with 9 bases in the middle.

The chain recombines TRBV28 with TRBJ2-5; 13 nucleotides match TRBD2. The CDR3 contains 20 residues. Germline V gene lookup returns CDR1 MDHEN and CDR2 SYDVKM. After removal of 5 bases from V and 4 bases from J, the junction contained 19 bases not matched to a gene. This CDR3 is CASSTLTGKRLAGGGETQYF. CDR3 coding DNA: TGTGCCAGCAGTACTCTTACGGGAAAAAGACTAGCGGGAGGTGGAGAGACCCAGTACTTC.

The CDR3 is CASSSGQVKSPLHF. The CDR3 DNA sequence: TGTGCCAGCAGTTCGGGACAGGTTAAATCACCCCTCCACTTT. The rearrangement links TRBV28 to TRBJ1-6; 8 bases match TRBD1. Germline CDR1 MDHEN, CDR2 SYDVKM. The V and J ends lost 4 bases and 10 bases, in that order; junction bases with no gene match: 6. CDR3 length: 14 residues.

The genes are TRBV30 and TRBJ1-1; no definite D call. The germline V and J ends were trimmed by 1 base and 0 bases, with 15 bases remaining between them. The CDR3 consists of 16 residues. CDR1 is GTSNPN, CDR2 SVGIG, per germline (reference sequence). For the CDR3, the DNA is TGTGCCTGGAGTGGCCGTTTGGGAGCGATGAACACTGAAGCTTTCTTT. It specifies CAWSGRLGAMNTEAFF.

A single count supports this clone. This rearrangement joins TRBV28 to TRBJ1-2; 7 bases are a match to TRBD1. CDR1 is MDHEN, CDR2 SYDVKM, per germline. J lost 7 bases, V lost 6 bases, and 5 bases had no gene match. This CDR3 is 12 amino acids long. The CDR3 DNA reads TGTGCCAGCAGCTGGACAGGTGGTGGCTACACCTTC. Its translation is CASSWTGGGYTF.

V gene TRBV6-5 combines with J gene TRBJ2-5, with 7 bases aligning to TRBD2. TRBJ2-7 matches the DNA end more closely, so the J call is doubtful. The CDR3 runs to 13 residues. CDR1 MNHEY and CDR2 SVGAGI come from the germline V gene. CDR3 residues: CASSSRDYYEQYF. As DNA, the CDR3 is TGTGCCAGCAGTAGCCGGGACTACTACGAGCAGTACTTC.

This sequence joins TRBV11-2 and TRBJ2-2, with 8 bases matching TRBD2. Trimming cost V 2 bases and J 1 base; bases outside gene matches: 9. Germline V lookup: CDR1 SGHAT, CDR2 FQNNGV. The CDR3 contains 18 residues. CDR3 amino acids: CASSLPRGGGRNTGELFF. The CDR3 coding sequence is TGTGCCAGCAGCTTACCCCGGGGGGGAGGGAGGAACACCGGGGAGCTGTTTTTT.

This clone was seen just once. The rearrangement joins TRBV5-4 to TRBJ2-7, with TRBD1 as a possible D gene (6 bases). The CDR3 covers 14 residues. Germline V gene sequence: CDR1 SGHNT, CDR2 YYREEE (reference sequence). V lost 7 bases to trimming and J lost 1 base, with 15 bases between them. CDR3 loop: CASSQRTESYEQYF. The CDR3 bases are TGTGCCAGCTCCCAACGGACAGAATCCTACGAGCAGTACTTC. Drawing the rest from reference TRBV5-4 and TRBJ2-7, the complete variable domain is ETGVTQSPTHLIKTRGQQVTLRCSSQSGHNTVSWYQQALGQGPQFIFQYYREEENGRGNFPPRFSGLQFPNYSSELNVNALELDDSALYLCASSQRTESYEQYFGPGTRLTVT.

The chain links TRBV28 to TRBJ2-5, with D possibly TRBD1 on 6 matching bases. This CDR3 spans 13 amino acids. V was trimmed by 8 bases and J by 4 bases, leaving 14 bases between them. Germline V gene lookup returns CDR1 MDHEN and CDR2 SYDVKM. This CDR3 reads CASLGGYSETQYF. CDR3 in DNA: TGTGCCAGCCTAGGGGGATACTCAGAGACCCAGTACTTC. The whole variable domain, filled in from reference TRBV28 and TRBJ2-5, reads DVKVTQSSRYLVKRTGEKVFLECVQDMDHENMFWYRQDPGLGLRLIYFSYDVKMKEKGDIPEGYSVSREKKERFSLILESASTNQTSMYLCASLGGYSETQYFGPGTRLLVL.

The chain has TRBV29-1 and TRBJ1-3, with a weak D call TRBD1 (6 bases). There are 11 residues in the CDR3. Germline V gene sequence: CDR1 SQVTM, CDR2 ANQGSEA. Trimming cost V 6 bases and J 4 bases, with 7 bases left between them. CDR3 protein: CSVTGGNTIYF. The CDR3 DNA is TGCAGCGTAACAGGGGGAAACACCATATATTTT.

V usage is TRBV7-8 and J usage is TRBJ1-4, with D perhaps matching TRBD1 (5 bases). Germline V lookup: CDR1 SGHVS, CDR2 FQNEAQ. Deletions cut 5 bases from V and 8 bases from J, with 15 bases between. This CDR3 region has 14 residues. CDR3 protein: CASSPGGLNEKLFF. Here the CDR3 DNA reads TGTGCCAGCAGCCCCGGGGGACTGAACGAAAAACTGTTTTTT.

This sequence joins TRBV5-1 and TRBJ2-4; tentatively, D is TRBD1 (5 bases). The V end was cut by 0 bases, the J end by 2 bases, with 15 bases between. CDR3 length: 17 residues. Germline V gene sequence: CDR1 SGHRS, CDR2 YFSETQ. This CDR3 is CASSLEGYKKTKNIQYF. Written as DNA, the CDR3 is TGCGCCAGCAGCTTGGAGGGGTATAAGAAAACCAAAAACATTCAGTACTTC.

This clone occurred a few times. The CDR3 region is CASSGTVSQGQPQHF. Here the CDR3 DNA reads TGTGCCAGCAGCGGGACGGTATCCCAGGGGCAGCCCCAGCATTTT. The chain combines TRBV2 with TRBJ1-5, with D tentatively TRBD1 (6 bases). Germline V gives CDR1 SNHLY, CDR2 FYNNEI. The CDR3 extends over 15 amino acids. Trimming pared 6 bases from V and 7 bases from J, leaving 19 bases between.